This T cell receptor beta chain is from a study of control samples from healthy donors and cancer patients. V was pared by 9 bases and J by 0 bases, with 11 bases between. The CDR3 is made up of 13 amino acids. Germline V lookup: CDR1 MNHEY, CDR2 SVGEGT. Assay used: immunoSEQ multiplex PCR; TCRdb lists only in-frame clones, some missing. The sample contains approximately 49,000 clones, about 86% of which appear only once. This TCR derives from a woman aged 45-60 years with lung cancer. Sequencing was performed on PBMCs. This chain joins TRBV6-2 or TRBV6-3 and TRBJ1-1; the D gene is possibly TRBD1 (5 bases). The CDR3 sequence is CASSDSLNTEAFF. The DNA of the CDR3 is TGTGCCAGTAGTGACAGCCTGAACACTGAAGCTTTCTTT.